This TCR beta chain is from a study of control samples from healthy donors and cancer patients. The method was immunoSEQ multiplex PCR; TCRdb's version includes in-frame clones alone and lacks a portion of them. Of around 30,000 clones listed, under 95% were seen once; the top ten hold around 15%. The CDR3 has 15 residues. Trimming removed 5 bases at V and 4 bases at J, with 14 bases between. The germline gives CDR1 SGHAT, CDR2 FQNNGV. This clonotype was sampled from a man aged 50 to 59 with lung cancer. V is TRBV11-2 and J is TRBJ2-2; possibly TRBD1 for D (6 bases). The material sequenced was PBMCs. The CDR3 region has the DNA TGTGCCAGCAGCCCTACAGGGTCGAGCACCGGGGAGCTGTTTTTT. It encodes CASSPTGSSTGELFF.